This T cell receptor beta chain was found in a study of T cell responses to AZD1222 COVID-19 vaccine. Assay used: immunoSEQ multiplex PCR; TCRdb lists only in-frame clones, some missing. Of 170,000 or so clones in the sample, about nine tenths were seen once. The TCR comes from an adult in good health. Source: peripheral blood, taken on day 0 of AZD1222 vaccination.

CDR3 nucleotides: TGTGCCAGCAGTTCCCCGGGGAGGTCTGAAAAACTGTTTTTT. This sequence encodes CASSSPGRSEKLFF. The chain recombines TRBV28 with TRBJ1-4; D is undetermined. This CDR3 region has 14 residues. V lost 4 bases and J 7 bases, leaving 13 bases between the germline ends. In germline, CDR1 is MDHEN, CDR2 SYDVKM.